This is a list of T cell receptor beta chains from one sample in a study of shared clonotypes between healthy human individuals. Using immunoSEQ multiplex PCR, the repertoire was profiled, and TCRdb retains in-frame clones only, with some absent. The sample lists 2,100,000 or so clones; under 97% were seen once. The material sequenced was naive CD4+ T cells sorted from blood. These receptor sequences come from a man aged 18 to 29 in good health. Each CDR3 is given with its conserved first and last residue. A D gene is named only where the DNA matches it firmly. A row's size may be missing; if present it is once, few, many or a size class.

TRBJ1-1,.,TRBV15,.,TGTGCCACCAGCAGAGGAGGGACAATCATGAACACTGAAGCTTTCTTT,CATSRGGTIMNTEAFF
TRBJ1-5,TRBD1,TRBV7-2,.,TGTGCCAGCAGCTTGTGGGGGACAGAAGTTTATAGCAATCAGCCCCAGCATTTT,CASSLWGTEVYSNQPQHF
TRBJ2-7,TRBD1,TRBV18,once,TGTGCCAGCTCACCTCAGGACAGGGAGTTGCAGTACTTC,CASSPQDRELQYF
TRBJ1-5,.,TRBV4-1,.,TGCGCCAGCAGCCAAGAATATGCGTACCCTTTTCAGCCCCAGCATTTT,CASSQEYAYPFQPQHF
TRBJ2-5,TRBD2,TRBV7-9,.,TGTGCCAGCAGCCCCCGCGGGGGAGGGCAAGAGACCCAGTACTTC,CASSPRGGGQETQYF
TRBJ2-7,.,TRBV30,.,TGTGCCTGGTCAGGACCCGCCTACGAGCAGTACTTC,CAWSGPAYEQYF
TRBJ1-1,TRBD1,TRBV7-2,.,TGTGCCAGCAGCTCTCGGGGACAGATTGAAGCTTTCTTT,CASSSRGQIEAFF
TRBJ2-7,.,TRBV7-2,.,TGTGCCAGCAGCCTTCCGCCTCACTACGAGCAGTACTTC,CASSLPPHYEQYF
TRBJ1-4,TRBD1,TRBV5-1,.,TGCGCCAGCAGACGGGACAGGCAGGCTAGTAATGAAAAACTGTTTTTT,CASRRDRQASNEKLFF
TRBJ1-1,.,TRBV2,.,TGTGCCAGCAGGGGAGAGAACACTGAAGCTTTCTTT,CASRGENTEAFF
TRBJ1-1,.,TRBV18,.,TGTGCCAGCTCACGTTCAGGATTCACTGAAGCTTTCTTT,CASSRSGFTEAFF
TRBJ1-5,.,TRBV4-1,.,TGCGCCAGCAGCCAAGAAGGAGGGTTCAATCAGCCCCAGCATTTT,CASSQEGGFNQPQHF
TRBJ1-6,.,TRBV27,.,TGTGCCAGCAGTCGTTTCAGGACAGCTAATTCACCCCTCCACTTT,CASSRFRTANSPLHF